The 5 T cell receptor beta chains below come from one sample, sequenced in a study of blood T cell repertoires in COVID-19 (dated by TCRdb to 2018 to 2021). The receptor library was made with the immunoSEQ multiplex PCR assay. What TCRdb holds here is the immuneACCESS table cut down to in-frame rearrangements. Part of the clones is not present; checked against another copy, under half of the missing clones reflect an unresolved V gene, and the others are unexplained. For this sample the table gives about 120,000 clones, of which more than 65% were detected only once. Of the sample, about 1.4% falls within the top ten clones. Sequences were obtained from peripheral blood. The receptor source for this set is a man aged 45-65 years with acute or convalescent COVID-19.

The DNA of the CDR3 is TGCGCCAGCAGCCAGTTACTAGCGGGGGGGCGCGGCACAGATACGCAGTATTTT. Amino acids: CASSQLLAGGRGTDTQYF. The chain uses TRBV4-1 and TRBJ2-3, with 13 bases identical to TRBD2. CDR1 MGHRA and CDR2 YSYEKL come from the germline V gene. This CDR3 is built from 18 residues. Trimming removed 3 bases from V and 1 base from J; junction bases left unmatched: 7.

The chain is built from TRBV15 and TRBJ1-1; TRBD1 matches 9 bases. Germline-derived CDR1 and CDR2 are LNHNV and YYDKDF (reference sequence). Trimming removed 3 bases from V and 1 base from J; junction bases left unmatched: 9. The CDR3 consists of 17 residues. CDR3 loop: CATSRLRTGAGNTEAFF. In DNA, the CDR3 is TGTGCCACCAGCAGGCTGCGGACAGGGGCCGGGAACACTGAAGCTTTCTTT.

Only one count was recorded for this clone. This chain joins TRBV10-2 and TRBJ1-5, with 8 bases matching TRBD1. The J segment lost 6 bases and the V segment lost 2 bases, leaving 9 bases of the junction unmatched. CDR3 length: 16 residues. CDR1 is WSHSY and CDR2 is SAAADI in the germline V gene. CDR3 amino acids: CASSERQGIRSQPQHF. Written as DNA, the CDR3 is TGCGCCAGCAGTGAGAGACAGGGGATTCGTAGTCAGCCCCAGCATTTT.

This chain connects TRBV6-5 to TRBJ2-7; possible D gene TRBD1, 5 bases. The CDR3 runs 12 residues. The V gene lost 5 bases and the J gene lost 3 bases, with 8 bases spanning the gap. The V gene's germline CDR1 is MNHEY and CDR2 SVGAGI. The CDR3 loop is CASSLTGYEQYF. The CDR3 nucleotides are TGTGCCAGCAGTCTCACAGGCTACGAGCAGTACTTC.

Only one count was recorded for this clone. V usage is TRBV5-4 and J usage is TRBJ2-2; TRBD1 matches 9 bases. Germline V CDR1 and CDR2: SGHNT, YYREEE (reference sequence). J was trimmed by 0 bases and V by 2 bases; bases with no gene match: 5. CDR3 length: 17 amino acids. The CDR3 sequence is CASSLQGAFSNTGELFF. CDR3 DNA sequence: TGTGCCAGCAGCTTACAGGGGGCGTTCTCGAACACCGGGGAGCTGTTTTTT.